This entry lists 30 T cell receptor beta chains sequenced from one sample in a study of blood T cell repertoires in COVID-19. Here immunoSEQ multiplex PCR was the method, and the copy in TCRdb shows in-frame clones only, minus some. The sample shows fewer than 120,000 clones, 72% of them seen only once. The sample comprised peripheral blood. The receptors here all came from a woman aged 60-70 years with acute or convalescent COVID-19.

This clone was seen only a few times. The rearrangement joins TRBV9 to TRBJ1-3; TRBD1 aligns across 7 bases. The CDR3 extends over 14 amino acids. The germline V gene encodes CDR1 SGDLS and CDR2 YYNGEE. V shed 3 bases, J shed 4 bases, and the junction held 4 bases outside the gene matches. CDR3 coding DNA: TGTGCCAGCAGCGGGACAGGAAAAGGAAACACCATATATTTT. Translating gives CASSGTGKGNTIYF.

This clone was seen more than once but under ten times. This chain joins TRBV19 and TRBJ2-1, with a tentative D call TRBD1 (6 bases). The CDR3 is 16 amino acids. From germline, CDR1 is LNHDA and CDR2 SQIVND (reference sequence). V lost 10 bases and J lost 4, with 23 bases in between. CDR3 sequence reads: CATSLGQGLQYNEQFF. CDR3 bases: TGTGCCACCTCCTTGGGCCAGGGGTTGCAATACAATGAGCAGTTCTTC. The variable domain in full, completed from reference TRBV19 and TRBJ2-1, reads DGGITQSPKYLFRKEGQNVTLSCEQNLNHDAMYWYRQDPGQGLRLIYYSQIVNDFQKGDIAEGYSVSREKKESFPLTVTSAQKNPTAFYLCATSLGQGLQYNEQFFGPGTRLTVL.

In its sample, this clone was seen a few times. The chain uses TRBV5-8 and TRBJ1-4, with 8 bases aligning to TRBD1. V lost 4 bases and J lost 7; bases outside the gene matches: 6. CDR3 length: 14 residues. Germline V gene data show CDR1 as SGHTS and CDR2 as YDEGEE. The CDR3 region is CASSAGQGAEKLFF. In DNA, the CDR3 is TGTGCCAGCAGCGCTGGACAGGGCGCTGAAAAACTGTTTTTT.

The CDR3 loop reads CASSFWGGYNEQFF. Written as DNA, the CDR3 is TGTGCCAGCAGTTTTTGGGGGGGGTACAATGAGCAGTTCTTC. This chain connects TRBV6-2 or TRBV6-3 to TRBJ2-1; TRBD2 aligns across 7 bases. From germline, CDR1 is MNHEY and CDR2 SVGEGT. V lost 4 bases, J lost 4 bases, and 4 bases stayed unmatched. The CDR3 consists of 14 residues.

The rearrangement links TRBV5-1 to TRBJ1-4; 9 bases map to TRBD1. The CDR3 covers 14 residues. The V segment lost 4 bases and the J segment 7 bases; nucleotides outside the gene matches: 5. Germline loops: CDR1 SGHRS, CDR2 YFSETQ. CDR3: CASSRDRVVEKLFF. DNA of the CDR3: TGCGCCAGCAGCCGGGACAGGGTGGTTGAAAAACTGTTTTTT.

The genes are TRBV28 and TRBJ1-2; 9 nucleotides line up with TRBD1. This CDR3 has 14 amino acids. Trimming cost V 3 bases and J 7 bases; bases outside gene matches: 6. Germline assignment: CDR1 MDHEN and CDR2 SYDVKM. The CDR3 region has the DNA TGTGCCAGCAGTTTGACAGGGGGATCGCGTGGCTACACCTTC. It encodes CASSLTGGSRGYTF.

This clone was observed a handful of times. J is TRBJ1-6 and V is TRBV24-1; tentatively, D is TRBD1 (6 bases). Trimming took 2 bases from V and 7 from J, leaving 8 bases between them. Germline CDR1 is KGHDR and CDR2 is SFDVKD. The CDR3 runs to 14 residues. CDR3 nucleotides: TGTGCCACCAGTGATTCGGACAGAAATTCACCCCTCCACTTT. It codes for CATSDSDRNSPLHF.

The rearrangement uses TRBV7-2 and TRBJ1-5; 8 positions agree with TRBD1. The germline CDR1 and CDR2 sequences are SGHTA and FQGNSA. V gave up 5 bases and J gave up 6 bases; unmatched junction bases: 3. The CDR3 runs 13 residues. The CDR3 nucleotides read TGTGCCAGCAGCCAAACAGGGGGTCAGCCCCAGCATTTT. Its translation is CASSQTGGQPQHF.

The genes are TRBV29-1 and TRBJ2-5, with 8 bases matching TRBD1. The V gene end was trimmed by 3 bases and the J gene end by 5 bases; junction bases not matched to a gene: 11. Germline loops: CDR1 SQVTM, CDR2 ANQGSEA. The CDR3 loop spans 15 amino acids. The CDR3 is CSVDGDRGNTETQYF. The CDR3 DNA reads TGCAGCGTTGACGGAGACAGGGGTAACACGGAGACCCAGTACTTC.

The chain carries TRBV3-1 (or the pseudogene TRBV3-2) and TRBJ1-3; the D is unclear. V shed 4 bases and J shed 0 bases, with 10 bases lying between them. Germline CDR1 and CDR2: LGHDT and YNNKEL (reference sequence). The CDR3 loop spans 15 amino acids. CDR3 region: CASSPRPSSGNTIYF. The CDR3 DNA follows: TGTGCCAGCAGCCCCCGTCCGAGCTCTGGAAACACCATATATTTT.

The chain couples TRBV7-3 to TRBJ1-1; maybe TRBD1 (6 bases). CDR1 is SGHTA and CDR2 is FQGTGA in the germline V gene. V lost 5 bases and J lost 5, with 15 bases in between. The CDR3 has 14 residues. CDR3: CASSASQGSTEAFF. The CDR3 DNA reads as TGTGCCAGCAGCGCATCACAGGGAAGTACTGAAGCTTTCTTT.

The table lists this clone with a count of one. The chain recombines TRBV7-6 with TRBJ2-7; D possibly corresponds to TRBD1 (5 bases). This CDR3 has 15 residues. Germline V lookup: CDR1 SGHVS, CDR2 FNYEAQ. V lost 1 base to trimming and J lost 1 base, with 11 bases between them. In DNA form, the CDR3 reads TGTGCCAGCAGCTTAGACTCAGGGCATTCCTACGAGCAGTACTTC. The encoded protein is CASSLDSGHSYEQYF.

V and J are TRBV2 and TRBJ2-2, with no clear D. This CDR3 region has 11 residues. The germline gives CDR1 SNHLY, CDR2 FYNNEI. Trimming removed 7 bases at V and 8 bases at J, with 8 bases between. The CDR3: CASTVSGELFF. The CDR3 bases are TGTGCCAGCACCGTGAGTGGGGAGCTGTTTTTT.

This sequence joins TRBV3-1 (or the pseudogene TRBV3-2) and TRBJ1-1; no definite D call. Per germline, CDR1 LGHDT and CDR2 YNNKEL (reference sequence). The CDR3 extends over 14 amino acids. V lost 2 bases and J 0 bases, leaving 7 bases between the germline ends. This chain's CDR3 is CASSQSAMNTEAFF. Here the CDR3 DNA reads TGTGCCAGCAGCCAAAGCGCCATGAACACTGAAGCTTTCTTT.

The CDR3 DNA sequence: TGTGCCACTCCTGTGTGGGGGGCCTACGAGCAGTACTTC. It specifies CATPVWGAYEQYF. V and J are TRBV27 and TRBJ2-7; tentative D call: TRBD2 (6 bases). The germline V gene has CDR1 MNHEY and CDR2 SMNVEV (reference sequence). The CDR3 runs to 13 residues. V lost 10 bases, J lost 2 bases, and 15 bases lay in between.

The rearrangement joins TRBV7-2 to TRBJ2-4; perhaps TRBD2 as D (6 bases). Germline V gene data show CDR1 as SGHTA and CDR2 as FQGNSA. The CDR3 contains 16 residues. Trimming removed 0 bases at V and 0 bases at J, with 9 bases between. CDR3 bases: TGTGCCAGCAGCTTAGCGCGGGGTCTAGCCAAAAACATTCAGTACTTC. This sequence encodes CASSLARGLAKNIQYF. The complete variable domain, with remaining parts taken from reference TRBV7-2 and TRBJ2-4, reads GAGVSQSPSNKVTEKGKDVELRCDPISGHTALYWYRQSLGQGLEFLIYFQGNSAPDKSGLPSDRFSAERTGGSVSTLTIQRTQQEDSAVYLCASSLARGLAKNIQYFGAGTRLSVL.

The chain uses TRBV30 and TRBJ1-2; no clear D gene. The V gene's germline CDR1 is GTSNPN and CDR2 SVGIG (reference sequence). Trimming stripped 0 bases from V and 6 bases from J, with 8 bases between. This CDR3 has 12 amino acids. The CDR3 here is CAWSVAVHGYTF. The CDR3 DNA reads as TGTGCCTGGAGTGTGGCAGTCCATGGCTACACCTTC.

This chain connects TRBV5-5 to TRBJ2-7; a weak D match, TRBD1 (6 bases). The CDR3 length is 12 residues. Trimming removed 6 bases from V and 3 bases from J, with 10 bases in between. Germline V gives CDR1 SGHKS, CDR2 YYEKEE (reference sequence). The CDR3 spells CASMTGRYEQYF. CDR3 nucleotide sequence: TGTGCCAGCATGACAGGCCGCTACGAGCAGTACTTC.

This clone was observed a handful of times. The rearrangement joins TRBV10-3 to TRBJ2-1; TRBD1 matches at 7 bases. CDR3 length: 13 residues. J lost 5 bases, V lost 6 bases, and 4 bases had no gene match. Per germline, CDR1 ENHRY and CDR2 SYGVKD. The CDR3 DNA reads TGTGCCATCAGGGCCGGGACAGACAATGAGCAGTTCTTC. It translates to CAIRAGTDNEQFF.

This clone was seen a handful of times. CDR3 nucleotide sequence: TGTGCCAGCAGACAACAGGGGGCTAAAAACACCGGGGAGCTGTTTTTT. Translating gives CASRQQGAKNTGELFF. The chain couples TRBV25-1 to TRBJ2-2; 9 bases map to TRBD1. CDR1 is MGHDK, CDR2 SYGVNS, per germline. Germline trimming cut 6 bases from V and 2 bases from J; bases unmatched to any gene: 7. The CDR3 is 16 amino acids.

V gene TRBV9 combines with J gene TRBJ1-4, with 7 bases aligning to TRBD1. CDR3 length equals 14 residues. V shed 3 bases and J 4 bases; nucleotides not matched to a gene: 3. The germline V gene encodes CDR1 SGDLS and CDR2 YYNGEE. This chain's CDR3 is CASSAGQNNEKLFF. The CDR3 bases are TGTGCCAGCAGCGCGGGACAGAATAATGAAAAACTGTTTTTT. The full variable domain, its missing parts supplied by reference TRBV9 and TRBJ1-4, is DSGVTQTPKHLITATGQRVTLRCSPRSGDLSVYWYQQSLDQGLQFLIQYYNGEERAKGNILERFSAQQFPDLHSELNLSSLELGDSALYFCASSAGQNNEKLFFGSGTQLSVL.

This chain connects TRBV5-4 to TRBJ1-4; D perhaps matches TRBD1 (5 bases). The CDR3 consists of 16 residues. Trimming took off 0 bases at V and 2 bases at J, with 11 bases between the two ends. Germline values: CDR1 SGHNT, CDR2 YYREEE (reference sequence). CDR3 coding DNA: TGTGCCAGCAGCTTGGAAGGGGTCAGGACTAATGAAAAACTGTTTTTT. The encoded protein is CASSLEGVRTNEKLFF.

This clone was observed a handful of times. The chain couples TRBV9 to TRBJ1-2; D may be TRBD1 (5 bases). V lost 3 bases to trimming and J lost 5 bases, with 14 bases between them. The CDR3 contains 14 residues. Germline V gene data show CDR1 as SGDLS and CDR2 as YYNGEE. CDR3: CASSGGTLVYGYTF. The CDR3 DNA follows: TGTGCCAGCAGCGGCGGGACTCTTGTTTATGGCTACACCTTC. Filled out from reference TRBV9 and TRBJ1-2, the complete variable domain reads DSGVTQTPKHLITATGQRVTLRCSPRSGDLSVYWYQQSLDQGLQFLIQYYNGEERAKGNILERFSAQQFPDLHSELNLSSLELGDSALYFCASSGGTLVYGYTFGSGTRLTVV.

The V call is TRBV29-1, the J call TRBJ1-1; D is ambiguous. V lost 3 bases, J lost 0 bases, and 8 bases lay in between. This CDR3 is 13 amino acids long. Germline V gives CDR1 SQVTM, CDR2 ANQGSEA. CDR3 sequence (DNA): TGCAGCGTTGATCAGTCTGTGAACACTGAAGCTTTCTTT. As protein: CSVDQSVNTEAFF.

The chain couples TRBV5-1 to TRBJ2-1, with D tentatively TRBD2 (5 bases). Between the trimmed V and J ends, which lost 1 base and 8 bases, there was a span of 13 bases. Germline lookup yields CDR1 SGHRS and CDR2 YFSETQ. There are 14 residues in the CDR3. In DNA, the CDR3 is TGCGCCAGCAGCTTGCAACAGCTGAGGGATGAGCAGTTCTTC. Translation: CASSLQQLRDEQFF.

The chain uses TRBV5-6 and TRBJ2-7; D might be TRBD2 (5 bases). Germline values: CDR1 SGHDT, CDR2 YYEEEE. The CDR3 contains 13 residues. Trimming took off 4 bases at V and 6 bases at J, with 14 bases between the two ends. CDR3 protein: CASSRLRAPEQYF. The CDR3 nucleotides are TGTGCCAGCAGCCGGTTGAGGGCCCCCGAGCAGTACTTC.

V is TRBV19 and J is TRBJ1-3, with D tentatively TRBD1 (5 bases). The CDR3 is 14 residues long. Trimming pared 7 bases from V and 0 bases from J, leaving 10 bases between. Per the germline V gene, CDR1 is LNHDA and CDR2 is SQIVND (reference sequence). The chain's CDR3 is CASTTASSGNTIYF. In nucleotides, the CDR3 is TGTGCCAGTACGACAGCGTCCTCTGGAAACACCATATATTTT.

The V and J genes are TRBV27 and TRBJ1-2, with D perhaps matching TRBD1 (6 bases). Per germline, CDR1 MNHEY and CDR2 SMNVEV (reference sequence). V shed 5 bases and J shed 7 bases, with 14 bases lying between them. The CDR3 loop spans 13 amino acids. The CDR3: CASSPTTGFGYTF. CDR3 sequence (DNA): TGTGCCAGCAGTCCTACTACAGGGTTTGGCTACACCTTC.

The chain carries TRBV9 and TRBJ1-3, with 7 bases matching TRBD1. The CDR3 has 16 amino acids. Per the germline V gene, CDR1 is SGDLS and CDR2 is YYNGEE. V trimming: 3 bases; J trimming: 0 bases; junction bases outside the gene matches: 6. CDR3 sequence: CASSAWDSTSGNTIYF. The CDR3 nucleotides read TGTGCCAGCAGCGCCTGGGACAGTACCTCTGGAAACACCATATATTTT. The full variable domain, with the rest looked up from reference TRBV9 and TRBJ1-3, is DSGVTQTPKHLITATGQRVTLRCSPRSGDLSVYWYQQSLDQGLQFLIQYYNGEERAKGNILERFSAQQFPDLHSELNLSSLELGDSALYFCASSAWDSTSGNTIYFGEGSWLTVV.

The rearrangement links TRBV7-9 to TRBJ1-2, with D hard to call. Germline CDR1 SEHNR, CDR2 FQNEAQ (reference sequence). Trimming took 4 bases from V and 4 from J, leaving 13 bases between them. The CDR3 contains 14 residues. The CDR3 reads CASSSLFSRYGYTF. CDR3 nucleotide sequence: TGTGCCAGCAGCTCCTTATTTTCCCGCTATGGCTACACCTTC.